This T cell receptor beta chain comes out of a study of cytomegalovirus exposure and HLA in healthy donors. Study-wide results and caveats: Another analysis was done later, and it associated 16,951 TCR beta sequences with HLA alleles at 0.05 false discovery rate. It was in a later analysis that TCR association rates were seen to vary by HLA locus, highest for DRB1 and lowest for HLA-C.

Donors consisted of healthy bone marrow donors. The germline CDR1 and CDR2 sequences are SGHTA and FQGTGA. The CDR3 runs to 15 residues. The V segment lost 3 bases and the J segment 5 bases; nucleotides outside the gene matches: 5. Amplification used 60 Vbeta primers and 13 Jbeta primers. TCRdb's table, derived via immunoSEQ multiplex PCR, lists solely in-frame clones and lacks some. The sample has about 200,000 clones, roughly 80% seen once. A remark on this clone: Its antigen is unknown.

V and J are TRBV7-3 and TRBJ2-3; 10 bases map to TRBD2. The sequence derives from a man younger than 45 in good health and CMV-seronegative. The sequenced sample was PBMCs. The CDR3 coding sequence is TGTGCCAGCAGCTTCCTAGCGGGGGCCATAGATACGCAGTATTTT. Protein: CASSFLAGAIDTQYF.